The entry below describes one T cell receptor (beta chain). Its specificity is unknown. The PCR made use of 60 Vbeta and 13 Jbeta primers. In the original workflow: About 10 million of some 80 million unique TCR beta chains were shared, per a later count. Repertoires were generated with immunoSEQ multiplex PCR, while TCRdb's copy carries only in-frame clones and drops some. V and J calls and clone size come straight from that table; D and trimming were deduced from the DNA. This sample's clone table lists roughly 40,000 clones. The data were taken from a study of cytomegalovirus exposure and HLA in healthy donors. Study observations and caveats: Per published reports, the classifier diagnosed cytomegalovirus status with high specificity and sensitivity. In a later analysis, at a false discovery rate of 0.05, roughly 17,000 TCR beta sequences matched HLA alleles.

Material for sequencing was PBMCs. The receptor's source is a man between 35 and 55 years old in good health and CMV-seropositive.

CDR3 protein: CASSRSILRTSLPYEQYF. CDR3 nucleotides: TGCGCCAGCAGCCGATCGATACTCAGGACTAGCCTACCCTACGAGCAGTACTTC. The chain carries TRBV4-1 and TRBJ2-7; 8 nucleotides match TRBD2. The CDR3 is 18 residues long. The J segment lost 2 bases and the V segment lost 4 bases, leaving 16 bases of the junction unmatched. Germline V gives CDR1 MGHRA, CDR2 YSYEKL.